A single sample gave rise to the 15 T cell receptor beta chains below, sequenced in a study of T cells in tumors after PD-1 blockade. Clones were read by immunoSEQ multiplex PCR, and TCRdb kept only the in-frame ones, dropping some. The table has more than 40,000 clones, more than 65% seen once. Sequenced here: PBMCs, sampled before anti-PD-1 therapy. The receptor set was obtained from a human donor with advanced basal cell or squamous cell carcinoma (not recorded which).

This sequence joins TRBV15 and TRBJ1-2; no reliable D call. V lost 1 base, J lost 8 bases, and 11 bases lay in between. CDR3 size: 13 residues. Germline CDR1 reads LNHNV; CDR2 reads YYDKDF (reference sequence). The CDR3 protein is CATSRGALEGYTF. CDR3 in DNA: TGTGCCACCAGCAGAGGGGCCCTAGAAGGCTACACCTTC.

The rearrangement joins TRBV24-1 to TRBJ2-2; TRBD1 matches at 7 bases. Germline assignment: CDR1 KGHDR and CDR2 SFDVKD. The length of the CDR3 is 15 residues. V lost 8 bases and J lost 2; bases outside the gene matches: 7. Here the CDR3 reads CATMPGQTNTGELFF. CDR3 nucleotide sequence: TGTGCCACCATGCCGGGACAGACTAACACCGGGGAGCTGTTTTTT.

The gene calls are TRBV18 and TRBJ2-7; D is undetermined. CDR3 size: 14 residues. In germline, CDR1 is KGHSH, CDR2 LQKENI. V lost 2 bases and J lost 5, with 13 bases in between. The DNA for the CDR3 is TGTGCCAGCTCACCAAGTGGTGCTTGGGACGAGCAGTACTTC. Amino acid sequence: CASSPSGAWDEQYF.

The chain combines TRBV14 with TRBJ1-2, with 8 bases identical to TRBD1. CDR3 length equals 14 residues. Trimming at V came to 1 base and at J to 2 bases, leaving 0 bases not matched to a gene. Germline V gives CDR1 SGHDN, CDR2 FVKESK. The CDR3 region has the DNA TGTGCCAGCAGCCAAGGGACAGGGAACTATGGCTACACCTTC. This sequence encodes CASSQGTGNYGYTF.

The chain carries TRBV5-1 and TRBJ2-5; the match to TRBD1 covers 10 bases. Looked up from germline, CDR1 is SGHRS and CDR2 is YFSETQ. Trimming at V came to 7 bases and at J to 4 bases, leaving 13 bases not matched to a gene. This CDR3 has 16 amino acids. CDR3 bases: TGCGCCAGCGCGCCGGCCGGGACAGGGGTCGGAGAGACCCAGTACTTC. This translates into CASAPAGTGVGETQYF.

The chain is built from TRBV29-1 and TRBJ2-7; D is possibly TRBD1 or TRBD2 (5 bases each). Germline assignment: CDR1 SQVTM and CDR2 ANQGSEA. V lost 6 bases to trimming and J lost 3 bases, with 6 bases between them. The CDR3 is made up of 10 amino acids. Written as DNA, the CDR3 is TGCAGCGTGGGGGACTACGAGCAGTACTTC. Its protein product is CSVGDYEQYF.

The CDR3 region has the DNA TGCGCCAGCACGAGGGTGACACCATCGAGCGGGGAGCTGTTTTTT. This codes for CASTRVTPSSGELFF. The rearrangement links TRBV10-2 to TRBJ2-2; D is perhaps TRBD2 (5 bases). This CDR3 is 15 amino acids long. V lost 7 bases to trimming and J lost 7 bases, with 19 bases between them. Per the germline V gene, CDR1 is WSHSY and CDR2 is SAAADI.

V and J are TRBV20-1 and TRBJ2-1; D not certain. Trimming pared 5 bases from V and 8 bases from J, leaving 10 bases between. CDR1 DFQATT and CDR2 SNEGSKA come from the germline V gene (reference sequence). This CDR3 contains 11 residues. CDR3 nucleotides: TGCAGTGCTCCATGGCTAGATGAGCAGTTCTTC. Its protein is CSAPWLDEQFF.

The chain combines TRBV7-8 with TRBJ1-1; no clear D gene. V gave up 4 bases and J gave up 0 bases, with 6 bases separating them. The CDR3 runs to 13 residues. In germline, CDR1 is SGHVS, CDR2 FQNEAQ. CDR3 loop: CASSSRLNTEAFF. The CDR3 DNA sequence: TGTGCCAGCAGCTCTAGGTTGAACACTGAAGCTTTCTTT.

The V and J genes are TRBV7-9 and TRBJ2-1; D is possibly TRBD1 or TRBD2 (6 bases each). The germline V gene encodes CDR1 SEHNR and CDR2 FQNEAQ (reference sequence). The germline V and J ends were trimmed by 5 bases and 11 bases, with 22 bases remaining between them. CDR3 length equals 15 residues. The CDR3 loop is CASSTPVEGGNKQFF. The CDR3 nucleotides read TGTGCCAGCAGCACCCCAGTCGAGGGGGGAAACAAGCAGTTCTTC.

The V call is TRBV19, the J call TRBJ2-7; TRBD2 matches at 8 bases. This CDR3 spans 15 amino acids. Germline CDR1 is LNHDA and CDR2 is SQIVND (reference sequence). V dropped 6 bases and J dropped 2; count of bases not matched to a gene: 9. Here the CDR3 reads CASSSLAASAYEQYF. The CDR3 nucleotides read TGTGCCAGTAGCTCACTAGCGGCGAGCGCCTACGAGCAGTACTTC.

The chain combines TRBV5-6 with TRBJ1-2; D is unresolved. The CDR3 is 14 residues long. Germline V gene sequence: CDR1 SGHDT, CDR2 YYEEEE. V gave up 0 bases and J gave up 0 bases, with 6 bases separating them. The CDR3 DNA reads TGTGCCAGCAGCTTGGACGCAGCTAACTATGGCTACACCTTC. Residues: CASSLDAANYGYTF.

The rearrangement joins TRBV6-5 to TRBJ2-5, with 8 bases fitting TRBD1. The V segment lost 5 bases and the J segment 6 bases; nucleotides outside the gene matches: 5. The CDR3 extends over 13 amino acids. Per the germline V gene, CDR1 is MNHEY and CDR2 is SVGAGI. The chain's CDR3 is CASSTDRVKTQYF. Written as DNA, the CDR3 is TGTGCCAGCAGTACGGACAGGGTTAAGACCCAGTACTTC.

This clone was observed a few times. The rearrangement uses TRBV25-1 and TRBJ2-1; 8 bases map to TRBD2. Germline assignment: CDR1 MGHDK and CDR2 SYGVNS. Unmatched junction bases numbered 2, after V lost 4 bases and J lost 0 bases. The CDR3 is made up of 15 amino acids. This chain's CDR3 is CASSAREGSYNEQFF. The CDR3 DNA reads TGTGCCAGCAGTGCTCGGGAGGGCTCCTACAATGAGCAGTTCTTC.

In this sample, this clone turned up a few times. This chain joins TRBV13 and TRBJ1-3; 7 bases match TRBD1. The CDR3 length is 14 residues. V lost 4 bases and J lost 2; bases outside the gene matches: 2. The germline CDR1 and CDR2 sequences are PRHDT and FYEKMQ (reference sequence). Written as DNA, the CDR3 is TGTGCCAGCAGCTCCAGGGGGGCTGGAAACACCATATATTTT. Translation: CASSSRGAGNTIYF.